This record looks at one TCR beta chain sequence and its context. Source study methods: Estimation of nucleated cell counts was performed using reference gene primer amplification. Clones were sequenced by immunoSEQ multiplex PCR, and TCRdb holds only the in-frame ones, with some missing. V and J calls and clone size are those listed in that table; D and trimming were worked out from the DNA. Of 150,000 to 200,000 clones in the sample, about 88% were seen once. From germline, CDR1 is MNHEY and CDR2 SVGAGI. The CDR3 spans 15 residues. Losses at the gene ends were 4 bases for V and 5 bases for J; bases not matched to a gene: 8. This entry belongs to a study of blood T cell repertoires in COVID-19. About the research overall: The United States, Italy and Spain were the sources of the acute and convalescent COVID-19 samples. T cells, B-cell-depleted T cells, or PBMCs supplied cDNA or gDNA.

The rearrangement joins TRBV6-5 to TRBJ1-1; 9 bases align to TRBD1. Source material: peripheral blood. The receptor was isolated from a man aged 55 to 70 with active or convalescent COVID-19. The CDR3 DNA reads TGTGCCAGCAGTTCTTCCGGGACAGGGCGTACTGAAGCTTTCTTT. It translates to CASSSSGTGRTEAFF.